A selection of T cell receptor beta chains follows, all from one sample in a study of CD8 T cells in Susac syndrome. In TCRdb, the immunoSEQ multiplex PCR reads were re-called with MiXCR into one record per CDR3 protein. The table shows 95,000 to 150,000 distinct CDR3 sequences, with 96% occurring only once. The sequencing sample was made of CD4+ T cells from PBMCs. The source of these receptors is a human donor with Susac syndrome. The CDR3 runs from the conserved cysteine through the conserved F or W. Fields, in order: V gene, D gene, clone size, J gene, CDR3 DNA, CDR3 protein. A D gene is named only where the DNA matches it firmly. The size entry is marked missing in some rows and otherwise reads once, few, many or a size class.

V gene: TRBV27; D gene: NA; clone size: NA; J gene: TRBJ1-2; CDR3 DNA: NA; CDR3 protein: CASSFARGTETF
V gene: TRBV19; D gene: NA; clone size: NA; J gene: TRBJ1-1; CDR3 DNA: TGTGCCAGTAGTATCGGACGACCCCTTGAAGCTTTCTTT; CDR3 protein: CASSIGRPLEAFF
V gene: TRBV5-1; D gene: NA; clone size: NA; J gene: TRBJ1-1; CDR3 DNA: TGCGCCAGCAGCTCCCAAGGCCCCGAGAACACTGAAGCTTTCTTT; CDR3 protein: CASSSQGPENTEAFF
V gene: TRBV20-1; D gene: TRBD2; clone size: NA; J gene: TRBJ2-3; CDR3 DNA: TGCAGTGGCTACCCTAGCGGGAGGACAGATACGCAGTATTTT; CDR3 protein: CSGYPSGRTDTQYF
V gene: TRBV30; D gene: TRBD2; clone size: NA; J gene: TRBJ2-1; CDR3 DNA: TGTGCCCGCCGACTAGCGGGAGGAAGTGAGCAGTTCTTC; CDR3 protein: CARRLAGGSEQFF
V gene: TRBV27; D gene: NA; clone size: NA; J gene: TRBJ2-7; CDR3 DNA: TGTGCCAGCAGTTACCGACATGTGACAGAGCAGTACTTC; CDR3 protein: CASSYRHVTEQYF
V gene: TRBV7-2; D gene: NA; clone size: once; J gene: TRBJ1-2; CDR3 DNA: TGTGCCAGCAGCCCCCGTGGGGGAGGGCCCCATGGCTACACCTTC; CDR3 protein: CASSPRGGGPHGYTF
V gene: TRBV5-1; D gene: TRBD2; clone size: NA; J gene: TRBJ2-1; CDR3 DNA: TGCGCCAGCAGCTGGGGGGGACTAGCGGGAGACGAGGAGCAGTTCTTC; CDR3 protein: CASSWGGLAGDEEQFF
V gene: TRBV7-6; D gene: TRBD2; clone size: NA; J gene: TRBJ2-3; CDR3 DNA: TGTGCCAGCAGCTTACTCACTAGCGGCACAGATACGCAGTATTTT; CDR3 protein: CASSLLTSGTDTQYF
V gene: TRBV7-9; D gene: TRBD2; clone size: NA; J gene: TRBJ2-7; CDR3 DNA: TGTGCCAGCAGCTTAGCAGCGGGGGCGACGACCTACGAGCAGTACTTC; CDR3 protein: CASSLAAGATTYEQYF
V gene: TRBV20-1; D gene: NA; clone size: once; J gene: TRBJ2-7; CDR3 DNA: TGCAGTGCCCTGCCCCAGGGCCATGGCGAGCAGTACTTC; CDR3 protein: CSALPQGHGEQYF
V gene: TRBV5-4; D gene: TRBD2; clone size: NA; J gene: TRBJ2-7; CDR3 DNA: TGTGCCAGCAGCTTGGCACTAGCGGGAGTCTACGAGCAGTACTTC; CDR3 protein: CASSLALAGVYEQYF
V gene: TRBV29-1; D gene: NA; clone size: NA; J gene: TRBJ2-3; CDR3 DNA: TGCAGCGTCGGGAGGACAGAGCCTAGCACAGATACGCAGTATTTT; CDR3 protein: CSVGRTEPSTDTQYF
V gene: TRBV20-1; D gene: TRBD2; clone size: NA; J gene: TRBJ2-7; CDR3 DNA: TGCAGTGCTAGAGCTCTAGCGGGAGCTTACGAGCAGTACTTC; CDR3 protein: CSARALAGAYEQYF
V gene: TRBV30; D gene: NA; clone size: few; J gene: TRBJ1-1; CDR3 DNA: TGTGCCTGGATGTATTTGAACACTGAAGCTTTCTTT; CDR3 protein: CAWMYLNTEAFF
V gene: TRBV2; D gene: NA; clone size: few; J gene: TRBJ2-3; CDR3 DNA: TGTGCCAGCAGAGGGAGCACAGATACGCAGTATTTT; CDR3 protein: CASRGSTDTQYF
V gene: TRBV11-2; D gene: NA; clone size: NA; J gene: TRBJ2-1; CDR3 DNA: TGTGCCAGCAGCTTAAGTGGAAAGGGAGGTAATGAGCAGTTCTTC; CDR3 protein: CASSLSGKGGNEQFF
V gene: TRBV20-1; D gene: TRBD2; clone size: NA; J gene: TRBJ2-7; CDR3 DNA: TGCAGTGCGAGGACTAGCGGGAGAGGTTACGAGCAGTACTTC; CDR3 protein: CSARTSGRGYEQYF
V gene: TRBV30; D gene: NA; clone size: NA; J gene: TRBJ1-1; CDR3 DNA: TGTGCCTGGAGTATAGTCCGGGGCACTGAAGCTTTCTTT; CDR3 protein: CAWSIVRGTEAFF
V gene: TRBV5-5; D gene: NA; clone size: NA; J gene: TRBJ2-1; CDR3 DNA: TGTGCCAGCAGCTTGGGATTTGGTGGGTCCAATGAGCAGTTCTTC; CDR3 protein: CASSLGFGGSNEQFF
V gene: TRBV18; D gene: NA; clone size: NA; J gene: TRBJ2-7; CDR3 DNA: TGTGCCAGCTCACCACCAGGGACCTACGAGCAGTACTTC; CDR3 protein: CASSPPGTYEQYF
V gene: TRBV7-2; D gene: TRBD1; clone size: NA; J gene: TRBJ1-2; CDR3 DNA: TGTGCCAGCAGCTTAGATACAGGGGGCTATGGCTACACCTTC; CDR3 protein: CASSLDTGGYGYTF
V gene: TRBV5-1; D gene: TRBD1; clone size: NA; J gene: TRBJ2-7; CDR3 DNA: TGCGCCAGCAGCTCATCGACAGGGGCCTACGAGCAGTACTTC; CDR3 protein: CASSSSTGAYEQYF
V gene: TRBV3-1; D gene: NA; clone size: NA; J gene: TRBJ2-6; CDR3 DNA: TGTGCCAGCAGCCTCGACAGGTACTCTGGGGCCAACGTCCTGACTTTC; CDR3 protein: CASSLDRYSGANVLTF
V gene: TRBV5-1; D gene: NA; clone size: NA; J gene: TRBJ2-1; CDR3 DNA: TGCGCCAGCAGCTTGGGACCTCCGGCCAATGAGCAGTTCTTC; CDR3 protein: CASSLGPPANEQFF
V gene: TRBV27; D gene: TRBD2; clone size: NA; J gene: TRBJ2-7; CDR3 DNA: TGTGCCAGCAGGGGGGGACTAGCGGGAGGGAACGAGCAGTACTTC; CDR3 protein: CASRGGLAGGNEQYF
V gene: TRBV29-1; D gene: TRBD1; clone size: NA; J gene: TRBJ1-4; CDR3 DNA: TGCAGCGGACAGGGTTCAGGGGGTGAAAAACTGTTTTTT; CDR3 protein: CSGQGSGGEKLFF
V gene: TRBV20-1; D gene: NA; clone size: once; J gene: TRBJ1-2; CDR3 DNA: TGCAGTGCTAGTGGTCTGTATGGCTACACCTTC; CDR3 protein: CSASGLYGYTF
V gene: TRBV4-1; D gene: TRBD2; clone size: NA; J gene: TRBJ2-7; CDR3 DNA: TGCGCCAGCAGCCAGATCGACCTGGGACTAGCGGGAAATGAGCAGTACTTC; CDR3 protein: CASSQIDLGLAGNEQYF
V gene: TRBV5-1; D gene: TRBD1; clone size: NA; J gene: TRBJ2-7; CDR3 DNA: TGCGCCAGCAGCTTGTCACAGGGGGATATCGAGCAGTACTTC; CDR3 protein: CASSLSQGDIEQYF
V gene: TRBV7-2; D gene: NA; clone size: NA; J gene: TRBJ2-7; CDR3 DNA: TGTGCCAGCAGCCAACATTATGGCCTAGCAGGCTACGAGCAGTACTTC; CDR3 protein: CASSQHYGLAGYEQYF
V gene: TRBV5-4; D gene: NA; clone size: NA; J gene: TRBJ2-2; CDR3 DNA: TGTGCCAGCACCTCCCGGGGGAGGTCGGCCACCGGGGAGCTGTTTTTT; CDR3 protein: CASTSRGRSATGELFF
V gene: TRBV7-8; D gene: NA; clone size: NA; J gene: TRBJ2-3; CDR3 DNA: TGTGCCAGCAGCCTGCGGCCCGGGCCGAAATTTGCAGATACGCAGTATTTT; CDR3 protein: CASSLRPGPKFADTQYF
V gene: TRBV12-3/TRBV12-4; D gene: NA; clone size: NA; J gene: TRBJ2-6; CDR3 DNA: TGTGCCAGCAGTCCCCAGGGGAGACCCTCTGGGGCCAACGTCCTGACTTTC; CDR3 protein: CASSPQGRPSGANVLTF
V gene: TRBV16; D gene: NA; clone size: NA; J gene: TRBJ2-5; CDR3 DNA: TGTGCCAGCAGCCAATTCCGGGAGACCCAGTACTTC; CDR3 protein: CASSQFRETQYF
V gene: TRBV18; D gene: NA; clone size: NA; J gene: TRBJ2-7; CDR3 DNA: TGTGCCAGCTCAGTAGGGCAGACCAACTACGAGCAGTACTTC; CDR3 protein: CASSVGQTNYEQYF
V gene: TRBV5-6; D gene: NA; clone size: NA; J gene: TRBJ2-1; CDR3 DNA: TGTGCCAGCAGCCGTCCGGCCTTGGGGTACAATGAGCAGTTCTTC; CDR3 protein: CASSRPALGYNEQFF
V gene: TRBV28; D gene: NA; clone size: once; J gene: TRBJ2-7; CDR3 DNA: TGTGCCAGCAAGGAGGGCCGCTCCTACGAGCAGTACTTC; CDR3 protein: CASKEGRSYEQYF
V gene: TRBV15; D gene: NA; clone size: NA; J gene: TRBJ2-5; CDR3 DNA: TGTGCCACCAGCAGAGATGGCCGACAGAAAGAGACCCAGTACTTC; CDR3 protein: CATSRDGRQKETQYF
V gene: TRBV5-1; D gene: NA; clone size: few; J gene: TRBJ2-4; CDR3 DNA: TGCGCCAGCAGCTCGGCGATAGGCGACATTCAGTACTTC; CDR3 protein: CASSSAIGDIQYF
V gene: TRBV6-5; D gene: NA; clone size: NA; J gene: TRBJ1-1; CDR3 DNA: TGTGCCAGCAGTTACTCGCGGAGGGTGAACACTGAAGCTTTCTTT; CDR3 protein: CASSYSRRVNTEAFF
V gene: TRBV4-1; D gene: TRBD1; clone size: NA; J gene: TRBJ2-1; CDR3 DNA: TGCGCCAGCAGCCAAGGGGACAGGGTTTACAATGAGCAGTTCTTC; CDR3 protein: CASSQGDRVYNEQFF
V gene: TRBV9; D gene: TRBD2; clone size: NA; J gene: TRBJ2-5; CDR3 DNA: TGTGCCAGCAGCTCCGGGACTAGCGGAGTTCAAGAGACCCAGTACTTC; CDR3 protein: CASSSGTSGVQETQYF
V gene: TRBV20-1; D gene: NA; clone size: NA; J gene: TRBJ2-5; CDR3 DNA: TGCAGTGCTCTTAGCGAGTCCCAGCACTTC; CDR3 protein: CSALSESQHF
V gene: TRBV18; D gene: NA; clone size: NA; J gene: TRBJ1-2; CDR3 DNA: TGTGCCAGCTCACCATCGGGCAGGGACTATGGCTACACCTTC; CDR3 protein: CASSPSGRDYGYTF
V gene: TRBV2; D gene: TRBD1; clone size: once; J gene: TRBJ2-5; CDR3 DNA: TGTGCCAGCAGTCGGGACAGGGTGAGGGGGACCCAGTACTTC; CDR3 protein: CASSRDRVRGTQYF
V gene: TRBV7-9; D gene: NA; clone size: NA; J gene: TRBJ1-2; CDR3 DNA: TGTGCCAGCAGCTTCTCCGACAGTAGGGGTTTCGGGTATGGCTACACCTTC; CDR3 protein: CASSFSDSRGFGYGYTF
V gene: TRBV7-9; D gene: NA; clone size: NA; J gene: TRBJ1-5; CDR3 DNA: TGTGCCAGCAGCTTACCGGGCCGCAATCAGCCCCAGCATTTT; CDR3 protein: CASSLPGRNQPQHF
V gene: TRBV29-1; D gene: TRBD1; clone size: NA; J gene: TRBJ2-1; CDR3 DNA: TGCAGCGGACAGGGGGCGAGACTCCATGAGCAGTTCTTC; CDR3 protein: CSGQGARLHEQFF
V gene: TRBV18; D gene: NA; clone size: NA; J gene: TRBJ1-1; CDR3 DNA: TGTGCCAGCTCACCACGGGTTGGACCTACTGAAGCTTTCTTT; CDR3 protein: CASSPRVGPTEAFF
V gene: TRBV20-1; D gene: TRBD2; clone size: NA; J gene: TRBJ2-2; CDR3 DNA: TGCAGTGCTAGAGGGACTAGCGACGAGCGGGCCGGGGAGCTGTTTTTT; CDR3 protein: CSARGTSDERAGELFF